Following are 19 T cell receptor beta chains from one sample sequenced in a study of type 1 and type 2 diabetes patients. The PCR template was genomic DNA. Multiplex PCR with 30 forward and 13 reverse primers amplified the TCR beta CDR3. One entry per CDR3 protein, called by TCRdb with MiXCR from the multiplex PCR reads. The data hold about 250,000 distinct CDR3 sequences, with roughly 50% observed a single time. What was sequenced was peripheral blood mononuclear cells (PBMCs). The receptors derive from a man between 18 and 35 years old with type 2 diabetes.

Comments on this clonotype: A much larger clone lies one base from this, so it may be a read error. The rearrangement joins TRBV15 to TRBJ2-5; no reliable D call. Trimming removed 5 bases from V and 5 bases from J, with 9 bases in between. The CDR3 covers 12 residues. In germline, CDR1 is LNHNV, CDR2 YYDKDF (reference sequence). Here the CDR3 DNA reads TGTGCCACCAGCGGAGTTACGGAGACCCAGTACTTC. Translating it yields CATSGVTETQYF.

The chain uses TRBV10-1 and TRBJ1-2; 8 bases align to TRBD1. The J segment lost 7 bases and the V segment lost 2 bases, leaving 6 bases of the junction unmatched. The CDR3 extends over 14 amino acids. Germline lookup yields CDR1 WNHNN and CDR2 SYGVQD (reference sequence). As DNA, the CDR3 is TGCGCCAGCAGTGAGAAGGACAGGGACTGTGGCTACACCTTC. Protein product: CASSEKDRDCGYTF.

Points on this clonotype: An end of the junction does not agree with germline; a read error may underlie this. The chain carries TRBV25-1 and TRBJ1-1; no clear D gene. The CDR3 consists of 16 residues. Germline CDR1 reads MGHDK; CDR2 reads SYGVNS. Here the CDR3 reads CTSSESVVEPNTEAFF. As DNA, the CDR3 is TGTACCAGCAGTGAATCGGTGGTAGAGCCGAACACTGAAGCTTTCTTT. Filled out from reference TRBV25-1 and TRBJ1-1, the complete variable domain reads EADIYQTPRYLVIGTGKKITLECSQTMGHDKMYWYQQDPGMELHLIHYSYGVNSTEKGDLSSESTVSRIRTEHFPLTLESARPSHTSQYLCTSSESVVEPNTEAFFGQGTRLTVV.

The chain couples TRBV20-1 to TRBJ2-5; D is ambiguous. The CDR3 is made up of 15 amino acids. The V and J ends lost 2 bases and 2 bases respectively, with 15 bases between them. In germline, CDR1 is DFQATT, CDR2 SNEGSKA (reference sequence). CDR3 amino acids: CSARPRGSRQETQYF. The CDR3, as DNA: TGCAGTGCTAGACCCCGTGGTAGCAGGCAAGAGACCCAGTACTTC.

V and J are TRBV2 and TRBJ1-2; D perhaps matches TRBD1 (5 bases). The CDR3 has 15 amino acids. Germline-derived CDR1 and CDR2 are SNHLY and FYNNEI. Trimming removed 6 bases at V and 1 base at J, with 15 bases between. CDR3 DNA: TGTGCCAGCAGGACGGGGGTGGTAAATAACTATGGCTACACCTTC. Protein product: CASRTGVVNNYGYTF.

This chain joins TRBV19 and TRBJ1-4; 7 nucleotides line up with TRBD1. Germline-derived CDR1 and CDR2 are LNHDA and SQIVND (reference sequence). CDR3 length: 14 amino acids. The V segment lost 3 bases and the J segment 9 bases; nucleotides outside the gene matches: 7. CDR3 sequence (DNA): TGTGCCAGTAGTATGAAGGGGACAGTGAAAAAACTGTTTTTT. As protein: CASSMKGTVKKLFF. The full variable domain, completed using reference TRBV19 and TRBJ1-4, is DGGITQSPKYLFRKEGQNVTLSCEQNLNHDAMYWYRQDPGQGLRLIYYSQIVNDFQKGDIAEGYSVSREKKESFPLTVTSAQKNPTAFYLCASSMKGTVKKLFFGSGTQLSVL.

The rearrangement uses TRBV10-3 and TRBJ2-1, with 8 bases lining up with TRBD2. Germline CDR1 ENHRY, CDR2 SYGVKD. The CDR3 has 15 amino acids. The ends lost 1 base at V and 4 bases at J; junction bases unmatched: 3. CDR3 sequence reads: CAISELSGSYNEQFF. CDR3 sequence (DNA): TGTGCCATCAGTGAGTTAAGCGGGAGTTACAATGAGCAGTTCTTC.

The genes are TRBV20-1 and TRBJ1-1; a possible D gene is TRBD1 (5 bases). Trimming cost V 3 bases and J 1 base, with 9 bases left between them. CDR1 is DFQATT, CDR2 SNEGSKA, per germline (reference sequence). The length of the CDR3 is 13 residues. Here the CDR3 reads CSARMDTNTEAFF. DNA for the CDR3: TGCAGTGCTAGGATGGACACGAACACTGAAGCTTTCTTT.

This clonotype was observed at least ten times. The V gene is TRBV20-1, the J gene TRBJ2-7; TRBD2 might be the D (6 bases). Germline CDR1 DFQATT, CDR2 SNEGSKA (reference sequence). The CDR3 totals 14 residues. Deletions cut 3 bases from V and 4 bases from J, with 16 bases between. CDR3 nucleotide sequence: TGCAGTGCTAGCCGGTGGCGAGGAGGGTACGAGCAGTACTTC. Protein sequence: CSASRWRGGYEQYF.

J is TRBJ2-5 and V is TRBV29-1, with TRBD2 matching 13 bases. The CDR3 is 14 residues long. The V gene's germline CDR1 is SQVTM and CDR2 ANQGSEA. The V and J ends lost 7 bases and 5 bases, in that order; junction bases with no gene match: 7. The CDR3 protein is CSERTSGRSETQYF. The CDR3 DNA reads TGCAGCGAGAGGACTAGCGGGAGAAGTGAGACCCAGTACTTC.

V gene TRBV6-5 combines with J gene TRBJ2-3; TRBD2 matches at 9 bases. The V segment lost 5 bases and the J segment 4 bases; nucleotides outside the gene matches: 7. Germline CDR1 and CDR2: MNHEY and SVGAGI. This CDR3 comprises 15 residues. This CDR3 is CASSSTGLASDTQYF. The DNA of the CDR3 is TGTGCCAGCAGTAGCACGGGACTAGCATCAGATACGCAGTATTTT.

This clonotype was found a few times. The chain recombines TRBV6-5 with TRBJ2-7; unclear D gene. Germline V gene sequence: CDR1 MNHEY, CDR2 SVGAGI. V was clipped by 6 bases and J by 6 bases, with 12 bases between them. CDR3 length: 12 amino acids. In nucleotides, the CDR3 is TGTGCCAGCAGCTCGGCAGTCGGCGAGCAGTACTTC. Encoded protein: CASSSAVGEQYF.

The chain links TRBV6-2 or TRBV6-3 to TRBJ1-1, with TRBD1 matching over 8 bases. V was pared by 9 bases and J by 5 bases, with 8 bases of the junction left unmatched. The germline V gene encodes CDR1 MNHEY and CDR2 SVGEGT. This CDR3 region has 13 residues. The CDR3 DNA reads TGTGCCAGGTGGACAGGGAATGGAACTGAAGCTTTCTTT. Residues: CARWTGNGTEAFF.

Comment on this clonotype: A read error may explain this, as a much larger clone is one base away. The CDR3 sequence: CATRTGALGSYEQFF. DNA for the CDR3: TGTGCCACCAGAACAGGGGCTTTGGGCTCCTACGAGCAGTTCTTC. This sequence joins TRBV15 and TRBJ2-5; TRBD1 aligns across 7 bases. The end of the DNA is better explained by TRBJ2-1, so the J call may be wrong. The CDR3 has 15 residues. CDR1 and CDR2 from the germline V gene are LNHNV and YYDKDF (reference sequence).

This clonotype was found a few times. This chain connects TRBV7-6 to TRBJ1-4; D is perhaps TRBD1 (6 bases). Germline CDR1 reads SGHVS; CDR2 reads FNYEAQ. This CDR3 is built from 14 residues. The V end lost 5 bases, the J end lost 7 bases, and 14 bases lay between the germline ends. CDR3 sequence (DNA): TGTGCCAGCAGCCCTACAGTAGGGGGTGAAAAACTGTTTTTT. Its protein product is CASSPTVGGEKLFF.

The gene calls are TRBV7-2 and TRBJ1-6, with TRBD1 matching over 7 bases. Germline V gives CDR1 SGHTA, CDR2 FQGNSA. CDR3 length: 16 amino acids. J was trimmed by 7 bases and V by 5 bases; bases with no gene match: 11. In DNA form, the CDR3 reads TGTGCCAGCAGCCCAGGCCTCGGACAGGCCAATTCACCCCTCCACTTT. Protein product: CASSPGLGQANSPLHF.

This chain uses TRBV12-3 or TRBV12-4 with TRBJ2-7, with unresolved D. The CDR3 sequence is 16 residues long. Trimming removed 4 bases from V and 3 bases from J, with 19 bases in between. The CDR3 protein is CASSSRRAPGYYEQYF. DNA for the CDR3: TGTGCCAGCAGTTCTCGGCGCGCACCCGGGTACTACGAGCAGTACTTC.

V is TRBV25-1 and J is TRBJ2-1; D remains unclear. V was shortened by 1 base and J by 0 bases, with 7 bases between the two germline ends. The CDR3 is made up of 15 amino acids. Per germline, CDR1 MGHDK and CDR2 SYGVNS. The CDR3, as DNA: TGTGCCAGCAGTGAATTAGGTAGCTCCTACAATGAGCAGTTCTTC. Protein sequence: CASSELGSSYNEQFF.

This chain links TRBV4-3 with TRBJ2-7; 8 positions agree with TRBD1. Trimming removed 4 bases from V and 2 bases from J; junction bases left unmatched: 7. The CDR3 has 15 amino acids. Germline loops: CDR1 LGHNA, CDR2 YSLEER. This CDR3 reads CASSRTDRGTYEQYF. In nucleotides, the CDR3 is TGCGCCAGCAGCCGAACCGACAGGGGAACCTACGAGCAGTACTTC.